The 11 T cell receptor beta chains below were found in one sample sequenced in a study of identical twins. TCRdb passed the 5' RACE reads through MiXCR, listing each CDR3 protein once. Among 200,000 or so distinct CDR3 sequences, 15% to 20% were seen once, and the ten largest hold 40% to 45%. A further study also used this sample, focusing on T cells expressing NK-cell markers.

The sequencing sample was made of CD8+ T cells sorted from blood. The receptors originated from a woman aged 18-29 years in good health.

The rearrangement uses TRBV29-1 and TRBJ2-7; D tentatively fits TRBD1 or TRBD2 (5 bases each). The CDR3 runs 12 residues. Trimming shortened V by 4 bases and J by 7 bases, and 14 bases separated the two germline ends. Germline lookup yields CDR1 SQVTM and CDR2 ANQGSEA. The CDR3 sequence: CSVGGSLGEQYF. CDR3 in DNA: TGCAGCGTTGGGGGGTCCTTGGGAGAGCAGTACTTC.

This clonotype occurred a few times. Compared with germline, one end of the junction differs, possibly owing to a read error. The rearrangement joins TRBV4-1 to TRBJ2-1; TRBD2 matches 15 bases. Per germline, CDR1 MGHRA and CDR2 YSYEKL. The CDR3 has 15 residues. The CDR3 spells CASSQVPGLAGGSLF. CDR3 nucleotides: TGCGCCAGCAGCCAAGTCCCGGGACTAGCGGGGGGTAGCCTCTTC.

CDR3 residues: CASSLWQGSTIYF. The CDR3 nucleotides are TGTGCCAGCAGTCTGTGGCAGGGATCTACCATATATTTT. The gene calls are TRBV28 and TRBJ1-3, with TRBD1 as a possible D gene (5 bases). The CDR3 loop spans 13 amino acids. V lost 5 bases, J lost 10 bases, and 15 bases lay in between. The germline V gene encodes CDR1 MDHEN and CDR2 SYDVKM.

The J gene is TRBJ1-2, the V gene TRBV5-5, with TRBD1 as a possible D gene (5 bases). V was clipped by 4 bases and J by 2 bases, with 9 bases between them. Germline CDR1 SGHKS, CDR2 YYEKEE (reference sequence). This CDR3 comprises 13 residues. In nucleotides, the CDR3 is TGTGCCAGCAGCGGGACTTTAAACTATGGCTACACCTTC. The encoded protein is CASSGTLNYGYTF.

The CDR3 protein is CASSLGLSNEQFF. DNA of the CDR3: TGTGCCAGCAGTTTAGGGCTAAGCAATGAGCAGTTCTTC. The rearrangement joins TRBV12-3 or TRBV12-4 to TRBJ2-1; no firm D call. The length of the CDR3 is 13 residues. V was clipped by 1 base and J by 6 bases, with 7 bases between them.

The chain carries TRBV24-1 and TRBJ2-2; tentative D call: TRBD2 (5 bases). The CDR3 has 13 residues. The V gene lost 3 bases and the J gene lost 4 bases, with 5 bases spanning the gap. CDR1 and CDR2 (germline): KGHDR, SFDVKD. CDR3 coding DNA: TGTGCCACCAGTGATGAGGGCACCGGGGAGCTGTTTTTT. Protein sequence: CATSDEGTGELFF.

This clonotype was counted a few times. The chain links TRBV27 to TRBJ1-3; D is uncertain. The CDR3 sequence is 15 residues long. V dropped 2 bases and J dropped 4 bases, with 12 bases sitting between them. The germline V gene has CDR1 MNHEY and CDR2 SMNVEV (reference sequence). The CDR3 loop reads CASSLRDVPGNTIYF. CDR3 sequence (DNA): TGTGCCAGCAGTTTACGAGACGTCCCCGGAAACACCATATATTTT.

This clonotype was counted a few times. This chain links TRBV6-5 with TRBJ1-1; 7 nucleotides align to TRBD1. The J segment lost 0 bases and the V segment lost 4 bases, leaving 8 bases of the junction unmatched. Germline lookup yields CDR1 MNHEY and CDR2 SVGAGI. This CDR3 is 16 amino acids long. The DNA of the CDR3 is TGTGCCAGCAGTTTTGGGACAGCCTATTTGAACACTGAAGCTTTCTTT. It is translated as CASSFGTAYLNTEAFF.

This clonotype turned up a few times. This sequence joins TRBV12-3 or TRBV12-4 and TRBJ2-1; D unclear. Trimming left V 8 bases short and J 7 bases short, with 12 bases between. CDR3 size: 12 residues. The CDR3, as DNA: TGTGCCAGCCGGGTTCCACCAAATGAGCAGTTCTTC. Translated, it gives CASRVPPNEQFF.

This clonotype has more than one count but fewer than ten. The rearrangement joins TRBV6-2 or TRBV6-3 to TRBJ2-1, with no clear D. The CDR3 runs to 12 residues. Germline V gene data show CDR1 as MNHEY and CDR2 as SVGEGT. The V end was cut by 2 bases, the J end by 8 bases, with 7 bases between. The CDR3 reads CASSYDVHEQFF. DNA for the CDR3: TGTGCCAGCAGTTACGACGTACATGAGCAGTTCTTC.

The rearrangement joins TRBV27 to TRBJ2-5; 9 nucleotides match TRBD2. Germline trimming cut 2 bases from V and 7 bases from J; bases unmatched to any gene: 11. The CDR3 spans 16 residues. The germline CDR1 and CDR2 sequences are MNHEY and SMNVEV (reference sequence). The CDR3, as DNA: TGTGCCAGCAGTTTACCAGCGGGGGGCGACGTTGTGACCCAGTACTTC. Protein product: CASSLPAGGDVVTQYF.